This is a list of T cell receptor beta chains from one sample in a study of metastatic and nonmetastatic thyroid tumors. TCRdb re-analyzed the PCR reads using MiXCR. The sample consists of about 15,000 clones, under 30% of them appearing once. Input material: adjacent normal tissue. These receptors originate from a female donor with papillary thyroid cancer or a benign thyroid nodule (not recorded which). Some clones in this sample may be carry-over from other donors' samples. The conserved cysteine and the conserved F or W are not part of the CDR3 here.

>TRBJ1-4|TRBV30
ACVLGEKLF
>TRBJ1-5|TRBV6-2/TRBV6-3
ASHDPLNQPQH
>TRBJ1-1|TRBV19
ASRIQGNLGTEAF
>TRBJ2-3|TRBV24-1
ATSDLATSGSTDTQY
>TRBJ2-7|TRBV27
ASSPLAGAYEQY
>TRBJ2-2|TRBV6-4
ASSRSGEGMNTGELF
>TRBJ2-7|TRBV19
ASSLTGGTYEQY
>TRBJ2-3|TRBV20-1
SATETPTGKKDTQY
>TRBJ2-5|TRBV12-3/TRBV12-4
ASSPAGQETQY
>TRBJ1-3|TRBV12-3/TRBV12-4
ASRAGQGENTIY
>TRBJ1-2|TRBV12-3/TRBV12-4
ASSSRGGYT
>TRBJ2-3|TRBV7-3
ASSLTQIAGGPTDTQY
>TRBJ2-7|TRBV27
ASSTSDRLHEQY
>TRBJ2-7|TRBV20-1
SATWTGNSYEQY
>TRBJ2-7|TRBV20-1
SAPRGGGISYEQY
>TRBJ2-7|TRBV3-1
ASSTPYEQY
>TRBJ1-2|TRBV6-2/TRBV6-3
ASSLNLGALAGYT
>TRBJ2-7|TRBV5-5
ASRHTGDLTYEQY
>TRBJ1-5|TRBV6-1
ASRPQGTVNQPQH
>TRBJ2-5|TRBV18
ASSPPGLQETQY
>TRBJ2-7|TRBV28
ASKTSGTSYEQY
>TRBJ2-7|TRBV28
ASRHRDSSYEQY
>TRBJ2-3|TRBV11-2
ASSPGEGREGDSDTQY
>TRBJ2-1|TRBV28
ASSQIRLAEFNNEQF
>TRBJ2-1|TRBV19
ASRDLTGPLDEQV
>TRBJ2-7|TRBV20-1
SARPIGQSSYEQY
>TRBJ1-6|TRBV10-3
AISESPRIRSHNSPLH